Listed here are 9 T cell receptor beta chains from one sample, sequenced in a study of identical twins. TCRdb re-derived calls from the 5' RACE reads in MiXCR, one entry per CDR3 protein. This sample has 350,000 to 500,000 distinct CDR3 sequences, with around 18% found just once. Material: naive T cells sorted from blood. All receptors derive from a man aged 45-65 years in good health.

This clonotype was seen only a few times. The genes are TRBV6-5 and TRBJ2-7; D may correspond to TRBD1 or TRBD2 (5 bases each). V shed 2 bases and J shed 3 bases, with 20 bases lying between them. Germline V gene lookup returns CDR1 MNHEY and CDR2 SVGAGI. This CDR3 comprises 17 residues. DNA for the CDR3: TGTGCCAGCAGTTACAGAGGGACGATAGGTAGTCTCTACGAGCAGTACTTC. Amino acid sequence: CASSYRGTIGSLYEQYF.

The DNA for the CDR3 is TGTGCCAGCAGTTCCGGGGGTAGAATGGAGACCCAGTACTTC. This sequence encodes CASSSGGRMETQYF. The chain has TRBV12-3 or TRBV12-4 and TRBJ2-5, with D tentatively TRBD2 (6 bases). The V and J ends lost 4 bases and 5 bases respectively, with 14 bases between them. CDR3 length: 14 amino acids.

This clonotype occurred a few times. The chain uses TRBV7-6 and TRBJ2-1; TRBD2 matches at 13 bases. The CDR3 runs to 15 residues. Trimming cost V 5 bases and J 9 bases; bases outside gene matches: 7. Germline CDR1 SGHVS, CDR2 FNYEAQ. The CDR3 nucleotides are TGTGCCAGCAGCCCACTAGCGGGAGGGCCAGTTGAGCAGTTCTTC. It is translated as CASSPLAGGPVEQFF.

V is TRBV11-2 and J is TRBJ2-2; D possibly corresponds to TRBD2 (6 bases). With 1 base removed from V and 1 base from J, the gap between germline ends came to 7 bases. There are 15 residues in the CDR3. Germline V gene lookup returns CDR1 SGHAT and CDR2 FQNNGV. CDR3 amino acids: CASSLGGVNTGELFF. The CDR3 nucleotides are TGTGCCAGCAGCTTAGGCGGGGTGAACACCGGGGAGCTGTTTTTT. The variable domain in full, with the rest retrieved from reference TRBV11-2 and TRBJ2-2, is EAGVAQSPRYKIIEKRQSVAFWCNPISGHATLYWYQQILGQGPKLLIQFQNNGVVDDSQLPKDRFSAERLKGVDSTLKIQPAKLEDSAVYLCASSLGGVNTGELFFGEGSRLTVL.

CDR3: CASRTGDGKNYEQYF. In DNA, the CDR3 is TGCGCCAGCAGAACCGGGGACGGCAAAAACTACGAGCAGTACTTC. The V and J genes are TRBV5-1 and TRBJ2-7; D might be TRBD1 or TRBD2, each matching 5 bases. The CDR3 runs to 15 residues. Per the germline V gene, CDR1 is SGHRS and CDR2 is YFSETQ. The ends were cut back, 5 bases at V and 3 bases at J, with 18 bases in the middle.

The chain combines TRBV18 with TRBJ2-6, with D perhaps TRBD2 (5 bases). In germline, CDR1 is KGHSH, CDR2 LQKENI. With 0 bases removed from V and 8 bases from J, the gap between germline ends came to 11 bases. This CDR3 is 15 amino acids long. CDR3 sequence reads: CASSPPGIISNVLTF. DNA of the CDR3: TGTGCCAGCTCACCACCCGGGATTATTTCCAACGTCCTGACTTTC. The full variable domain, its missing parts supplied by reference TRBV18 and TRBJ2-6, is NAGVMQNPRHLVRRRGQEARLRCSPMKGHSHVYWYRQLPEEGLKFMVYLQKENIIDESGMPKERFSAEFPKEGPSILRIQQVVRGDSAAYFCASSPPGIISNVLTFGAGSRLTVL.

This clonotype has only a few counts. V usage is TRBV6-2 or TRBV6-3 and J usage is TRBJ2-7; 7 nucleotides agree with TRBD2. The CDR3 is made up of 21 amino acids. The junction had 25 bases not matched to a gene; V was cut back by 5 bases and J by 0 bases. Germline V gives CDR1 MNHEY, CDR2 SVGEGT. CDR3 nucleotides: TGTGCCAGCAGTACAACCCCGCGGCGGGGGTTTATAGTTGAAGTCTCCTACGAGCAGTACTTC. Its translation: CASSTTPRRGFIVEVSYEQYF.

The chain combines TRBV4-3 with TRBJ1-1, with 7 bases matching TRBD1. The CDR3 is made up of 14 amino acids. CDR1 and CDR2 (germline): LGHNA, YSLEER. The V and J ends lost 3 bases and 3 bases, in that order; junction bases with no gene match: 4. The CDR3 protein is CASSHLTGDTEAFF. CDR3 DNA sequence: TGCGCCAGCAGCCATCTTACAGGGGACACTGAAGCTTTCTTT.

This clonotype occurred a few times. CDR3 in DNA: TGTGCCAGCAGCCCCGGGGGGACCAACAATGAGCAGTTCTTC. Protein product: CASSPGGTNNEQFF. The chain links TRBV4-2 to TRBJ2-1; 7 positions agree with TRBD2. Germline V gene data show CDR1 as LGHNA and CDR2 as YNFKEQ. Trimming at V came to 4 bases and at J to 5 bases, leaving 5 bases not matched to a gene. This CDR3 is 14 amino acids long.